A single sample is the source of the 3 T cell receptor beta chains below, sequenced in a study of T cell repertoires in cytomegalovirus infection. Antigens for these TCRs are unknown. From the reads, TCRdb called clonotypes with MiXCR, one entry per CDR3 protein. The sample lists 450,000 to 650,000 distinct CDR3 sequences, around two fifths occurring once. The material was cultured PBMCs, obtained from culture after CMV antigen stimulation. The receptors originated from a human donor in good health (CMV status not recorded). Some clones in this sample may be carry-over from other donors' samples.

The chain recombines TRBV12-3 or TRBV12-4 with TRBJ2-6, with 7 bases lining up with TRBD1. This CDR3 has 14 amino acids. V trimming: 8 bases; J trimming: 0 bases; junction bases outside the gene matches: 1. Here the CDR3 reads CASGTVSGANVLTF. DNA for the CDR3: TGTGCCAGCGGGACAGTCTCTGGGGCCAACGTCCTGACTTTC.

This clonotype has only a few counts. CDR3 DNA sequence: TGCAGCGTTTGGCGGGACTACAATGAGCAGTTCTTC. Its translation is CSVWRDYNEQFF. The chain has TRBV29-1 and TRBJ2-1; perhaps TRBD2 as D (6 bases). The CDR3 covers 12 residues. Germline V lookup: CDR1 SQVTM, CDR2 ANQGSEA. V lost 5 bases to trimming and J lost 3 bases, with 8 bases between them.

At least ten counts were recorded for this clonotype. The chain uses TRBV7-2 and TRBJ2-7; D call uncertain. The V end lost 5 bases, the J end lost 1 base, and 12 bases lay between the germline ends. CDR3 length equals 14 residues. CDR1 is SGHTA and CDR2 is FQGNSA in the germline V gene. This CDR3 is CASSLDWQSYEQYF. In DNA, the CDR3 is TGTGCCAGCAGCCTCGACTGGCAGTCCTACGAGCAGTACTTC.